Described below is a single T cell receptor (beta chain) sequence and its context. Its specific antigen is unknown. No quality values exist for individual bases; no much larger clone is one base distant. The data were taken from a study of CD4 T cells in relation to SARS-CoV-2 and coronaviruses (dated by TCRdb to 2020 to 2022). Describing the broader study: Shared crossreactive spike epitopes were mapped to their HLA restriction using patient-derived lymphoblastoid cell lines. The study assessed, at the TCR clonotype level, memory CD4+ T cell crossreactivity between SARS-CoV-2 and common cold coronavirus spike proteins. Samples from a few pre-COVID donors and the naive versus memory experiments were sequenced with the Adaptive Biotechnologies TCR-sequencing kit; other data were Illumina-based. For other donors in the study, expansion assays were sequenced with a different, Illumina-based TCR-beta assay. The full study reports these points: Small numbers of patients and of tested TCRs limited the study. In roughly 65% of donors, memory CD4+ clonotypes turned up that crossrecognized SARS-CoV-2 and at least one common cold coronavirus spike. Crossreactivity analysis was centred on spike protein, so crossreactivity against other viral proteins was not assessed. Compared with monoreactive clones, crossreactive clones had significantly weaker SARS-CoV-2-driven expansion, a result consistent with antigenic imprinting. Sequencing of naive versus memory cells indicated that the assay detects memory recall responses, not primary responses primed during culture. Pre-pandemic and post-infection samples were not both contributed by any donor, so tracing of the source of pre-existing responses was limited.

Deep-resolution immunoSEQ TCR-beta sequencing was performed on DNA from uncultured naive and memory CD4+ T cells. In the source study's methods: During preprocessing, nonproductive sequences were removed, as were CDR3s that did not start with C, did not end with F or W, or were shorter than 7 amino acids. Cultured and uncultured naive and memory CD4+ repertoires were searched for CDR3s previously identified as spike- and CEF-reactive. CDR3 homology was measured as pairwise Levenshtein distance, computed with the stringdist R package after trimming three terminal residues from each end. The table comes from immuneACCESS by way of TCRdb, which keeps in-frame sequences with V and J called. Part of the clones is missing from these tables; in studies checked, under half for an unresolved V gene and the rest for unknown reasons. From that table come the V and J calls and clone size; the DNA was used to work out D and trimming. For this sample the table gives about 59,000 clones, of which about nine tenths were detected only once. The ten largest clones represent about 1.4% of the sample.

V lost 0 bases and J lost 10 bases; the stretch between them is 9 bases long. CDR1 LNHNV and CDR2 YYDKDF are derived from the germline V gene (reference sequence). The CDR3, cysteine through phenylalanine, is 13 amino acids long. The CDR3 DNA has 39 bases and is translated from base 1. CD4+ T cells from unexposed donors were collected before the COVID-19 pandemic (2011-2018). Naive and memory CD4+ T cells were separated from cryopreserved PBMCs by first enriching for CD4 and then performing EasySep naive CD4+ T cell enrichment. The leukapheresis product used for the unexposed donors was purchased from a commercial source. Ficoll-Paque PLUS gradient centrifugation was used to isolate PBMCs from either whole blood or leukapheresis product. PBMCs were either cryopreserved at -140 degrees C or used fresh in the expansion assay. The QIAamp Micro DNA Kit was used to extract genomic DNA from the CD4+ T cells.

The rearranged chain carries TRBV15 and TRBJ1-4; the D gene remains uncertain. The origin of this receptor is a human donor in good health. The sample was memory CD4+ T cells from PBMCs. The sample's cell subset or site label, in plain terms: memory (non-naive) CD4+ T cells. The CDR3: CATSRDPNGKLFF. The DNA is TGTGCCACCAGCAGAGATCCAAACGGAAAACTGTTTTTT. Supplemented by the reference TRBV15 and TRBJ1-4 proteins around the CDR3, the complete variable domain is DAMVIQNPRYQVTQFGKPVTLSCSQTLNHNVMYWYQQKSSQAPKLLFHYYDKDFNNEADTPDNFQSRRPNTSFCFLDIRSPGLGDTAMYLCATSRDPNGKLFFGSGTQLSVL.